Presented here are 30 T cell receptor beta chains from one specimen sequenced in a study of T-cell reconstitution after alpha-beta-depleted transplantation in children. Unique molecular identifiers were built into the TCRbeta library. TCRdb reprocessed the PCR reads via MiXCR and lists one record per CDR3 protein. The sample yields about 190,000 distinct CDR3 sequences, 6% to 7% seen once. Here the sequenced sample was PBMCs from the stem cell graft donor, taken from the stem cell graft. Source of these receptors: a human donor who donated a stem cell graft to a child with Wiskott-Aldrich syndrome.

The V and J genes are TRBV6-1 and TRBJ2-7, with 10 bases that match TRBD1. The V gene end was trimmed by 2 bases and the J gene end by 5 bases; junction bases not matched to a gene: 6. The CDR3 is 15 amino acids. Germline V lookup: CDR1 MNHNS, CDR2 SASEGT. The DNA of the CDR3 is TGTGCCAGCAGTGAAACGGGGGGGACAGGGGACGAGCAGTACTTC. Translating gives CASSETGGTGDEQYF.

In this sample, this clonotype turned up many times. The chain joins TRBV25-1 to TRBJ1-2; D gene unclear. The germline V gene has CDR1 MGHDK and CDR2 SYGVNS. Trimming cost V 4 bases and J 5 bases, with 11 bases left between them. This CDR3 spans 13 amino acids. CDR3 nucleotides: TGTGCCAGCAGTGCGACCGTCCCTTATGGCTACACCTTC. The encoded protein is CASSATVPYGYTF.

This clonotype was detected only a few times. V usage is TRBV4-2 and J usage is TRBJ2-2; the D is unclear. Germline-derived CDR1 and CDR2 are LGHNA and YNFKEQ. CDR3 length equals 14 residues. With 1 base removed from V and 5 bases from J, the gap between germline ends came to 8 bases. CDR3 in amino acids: CASSQGVGTGELFF. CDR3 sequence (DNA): TGTGCCAGCAGCCAAGGAGTGGGGACCGGGGAGCTGTTTTTT.

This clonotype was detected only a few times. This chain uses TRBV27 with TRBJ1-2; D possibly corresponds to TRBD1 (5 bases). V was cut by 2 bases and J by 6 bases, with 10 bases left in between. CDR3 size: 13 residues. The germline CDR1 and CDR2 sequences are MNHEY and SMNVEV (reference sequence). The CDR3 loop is CASSLGGTDGYTF. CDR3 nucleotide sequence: TGTGCCAGCAGTTTAGGGGGGACGGATGGCTACACCTTC.

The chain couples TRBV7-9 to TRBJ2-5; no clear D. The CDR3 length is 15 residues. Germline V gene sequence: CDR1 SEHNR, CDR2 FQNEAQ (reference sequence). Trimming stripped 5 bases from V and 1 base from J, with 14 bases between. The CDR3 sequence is CASSPRSLCQETQYF. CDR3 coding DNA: TGTGCCAGCAGCCCCAGGTCCCTCTGCCAAGAGACCCAGTACTTC.

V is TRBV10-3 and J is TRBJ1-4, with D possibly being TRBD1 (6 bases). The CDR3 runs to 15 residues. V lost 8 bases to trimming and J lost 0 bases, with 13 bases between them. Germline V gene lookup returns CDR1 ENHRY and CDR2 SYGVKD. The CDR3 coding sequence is TGTGCCATCGGCGTCAGGGGACCAACTAATGAAAAACTGTTTTTT. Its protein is CAIGVRGPTNEKLFF.

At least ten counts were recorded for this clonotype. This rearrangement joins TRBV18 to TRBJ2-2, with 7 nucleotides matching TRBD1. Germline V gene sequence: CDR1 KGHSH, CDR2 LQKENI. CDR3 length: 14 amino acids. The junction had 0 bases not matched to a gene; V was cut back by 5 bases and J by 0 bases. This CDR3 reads CASSGTANTGELFF. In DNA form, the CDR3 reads TGTGCCAGCTCAGGGACAGCGAACACCGGGGAGCTGTTTTTT.

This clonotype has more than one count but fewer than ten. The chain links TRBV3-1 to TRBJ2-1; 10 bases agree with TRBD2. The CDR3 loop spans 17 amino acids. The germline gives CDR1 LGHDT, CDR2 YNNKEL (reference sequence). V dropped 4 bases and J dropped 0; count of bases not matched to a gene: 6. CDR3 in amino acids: CASSPLAGVISYNEQFF. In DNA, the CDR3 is TGTGCCAGCAGCCCGCTAGCGGGAGTTATCTCCTACAATGAGCAGTTCTTC.

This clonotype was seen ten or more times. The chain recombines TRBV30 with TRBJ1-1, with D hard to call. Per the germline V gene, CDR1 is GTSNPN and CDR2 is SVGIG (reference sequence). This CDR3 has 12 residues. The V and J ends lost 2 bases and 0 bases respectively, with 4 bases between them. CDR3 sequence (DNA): TGTGCCTGGAGTTCGATGAACACTGAAGCTTTCTTT. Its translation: CAWSSMNTEAFF.

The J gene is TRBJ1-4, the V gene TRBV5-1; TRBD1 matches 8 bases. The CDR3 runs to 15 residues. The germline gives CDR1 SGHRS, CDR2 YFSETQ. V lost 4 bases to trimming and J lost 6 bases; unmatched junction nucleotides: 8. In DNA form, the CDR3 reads TGCGCCAGCAGCGCCGGGACAGGCGGGGATGAAAAACTGTTTTTT. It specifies CASSAGTGGDEKLFF.

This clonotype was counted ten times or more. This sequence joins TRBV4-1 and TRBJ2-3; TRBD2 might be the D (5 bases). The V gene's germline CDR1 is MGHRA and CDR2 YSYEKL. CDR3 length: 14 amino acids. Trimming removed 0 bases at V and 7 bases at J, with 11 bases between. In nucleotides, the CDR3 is TGCGCCAGCAGCCAAGATCTAGCTCGCAATACGCAGTATTTT. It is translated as CASSQDLARNTQYF.

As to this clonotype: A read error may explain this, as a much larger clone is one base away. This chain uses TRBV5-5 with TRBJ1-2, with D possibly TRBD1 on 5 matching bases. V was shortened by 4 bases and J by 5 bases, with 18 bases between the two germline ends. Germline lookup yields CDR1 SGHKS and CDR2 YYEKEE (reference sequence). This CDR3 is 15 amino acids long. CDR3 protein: CASSPWIGTAYGYTF. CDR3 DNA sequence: TGTGCCAGCAGCCCATGGATAGGGACGGCGTATGGCTACACCTTC.

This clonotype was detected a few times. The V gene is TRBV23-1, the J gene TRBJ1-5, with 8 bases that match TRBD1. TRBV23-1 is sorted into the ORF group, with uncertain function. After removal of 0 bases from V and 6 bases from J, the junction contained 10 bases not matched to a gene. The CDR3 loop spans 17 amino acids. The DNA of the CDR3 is TGCGCCAGCAGTCAATCAGACAGGGGTTTGAGTTCTCAGCCCCAGCATTTT. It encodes CASSQSDRGLSSQPQHF.

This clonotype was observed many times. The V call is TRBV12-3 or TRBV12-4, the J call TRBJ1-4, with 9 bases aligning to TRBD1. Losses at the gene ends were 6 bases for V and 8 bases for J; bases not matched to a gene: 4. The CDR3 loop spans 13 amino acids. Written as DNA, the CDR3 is TGTGCCAGCAGCACGGGGACAGGGGAAAAACTGTTTTTT. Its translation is CASSTGTGEKLFF.

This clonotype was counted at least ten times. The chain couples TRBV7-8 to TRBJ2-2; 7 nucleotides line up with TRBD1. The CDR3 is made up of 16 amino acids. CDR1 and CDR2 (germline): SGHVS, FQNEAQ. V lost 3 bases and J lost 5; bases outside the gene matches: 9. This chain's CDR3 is CASSFSQGLETGELFF. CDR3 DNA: TGTGCCAGCAGCTTCTCACAGGGGTTGGAGACCGGGGAGCTGTTTTTT.

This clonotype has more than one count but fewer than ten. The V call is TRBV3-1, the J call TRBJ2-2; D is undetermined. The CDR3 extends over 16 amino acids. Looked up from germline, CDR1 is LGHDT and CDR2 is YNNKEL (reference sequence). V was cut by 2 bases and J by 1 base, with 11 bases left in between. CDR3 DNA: TGTGCCAGCAGCCAAATTCGAAAAATGAACACCGGGGAGCTGTTTTTT. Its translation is CASSQIRKMNTGELFF.

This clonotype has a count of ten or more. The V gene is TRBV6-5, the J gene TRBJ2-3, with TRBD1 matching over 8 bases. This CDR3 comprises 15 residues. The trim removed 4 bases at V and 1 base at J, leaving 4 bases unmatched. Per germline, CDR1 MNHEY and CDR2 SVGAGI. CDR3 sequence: CASSSGTGGTDTQYF. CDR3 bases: TGTGCCAGCAGTTCCGGGACAGGAGGCACAGATACGCAGTATTTT.

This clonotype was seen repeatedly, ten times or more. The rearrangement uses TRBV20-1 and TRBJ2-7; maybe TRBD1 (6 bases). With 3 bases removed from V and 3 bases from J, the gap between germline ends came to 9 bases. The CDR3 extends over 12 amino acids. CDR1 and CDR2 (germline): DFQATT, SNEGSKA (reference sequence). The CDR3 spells CSASAGVYEQYF. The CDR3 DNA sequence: TGCAGTGCTAGTGCAGGGGTCTACGAGCAGTACTTC.

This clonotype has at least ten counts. The CDR3, as DNA: TGCAGTGCTAGCAGGGGTAGTACCAATCAGCCCCAGCATTTT. It translates to CSASRGSTNQPQHF. The chain is built from TRBV20-1 and TRBJ1-5; maybe TRBD1 (6 bases). This CDR3 has 14 amino acids. Germline values: CDR1 DFQATT, CDR2 SNEGSKA (reference sequence). Trimming left V 3 bases short and J 3 bases short, with 12 bases between.

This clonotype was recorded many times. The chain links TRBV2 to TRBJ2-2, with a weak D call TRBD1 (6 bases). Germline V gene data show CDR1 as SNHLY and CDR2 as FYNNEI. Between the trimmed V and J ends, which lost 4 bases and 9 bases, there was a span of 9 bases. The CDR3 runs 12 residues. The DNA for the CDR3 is TGTGCCAGCAGTGTTCAGGGGTGGGAGCTGTTTTTT. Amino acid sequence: CASSVQGWELFF.

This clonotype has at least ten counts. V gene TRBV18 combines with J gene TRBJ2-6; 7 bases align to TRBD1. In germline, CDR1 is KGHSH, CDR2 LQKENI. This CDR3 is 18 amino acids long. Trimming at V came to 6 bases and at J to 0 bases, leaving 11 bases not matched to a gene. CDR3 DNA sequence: TGTGCCAGCTCCCGGGACAGCCCTATAAGCTCTGGGGCCAACGTCCTGACTTTC. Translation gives CASSRDSPISSGANVLTF.

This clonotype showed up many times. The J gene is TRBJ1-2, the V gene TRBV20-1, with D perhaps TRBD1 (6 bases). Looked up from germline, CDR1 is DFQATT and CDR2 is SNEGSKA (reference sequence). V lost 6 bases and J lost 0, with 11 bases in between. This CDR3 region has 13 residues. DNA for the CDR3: TGCAGTGCCGCATGGACAGCTAACTATGGCTACACCTTC. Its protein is CSAAWTANYGYTF.

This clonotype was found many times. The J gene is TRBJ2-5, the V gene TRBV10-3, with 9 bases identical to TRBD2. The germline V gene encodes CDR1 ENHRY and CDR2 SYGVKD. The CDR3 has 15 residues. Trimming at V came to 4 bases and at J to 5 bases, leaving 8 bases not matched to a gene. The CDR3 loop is CAISGTSAGRETQYF. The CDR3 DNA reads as TGTGCCATCAGTGGGACTAGCGCGGGCCGGGAGACCCAGTACTTC.

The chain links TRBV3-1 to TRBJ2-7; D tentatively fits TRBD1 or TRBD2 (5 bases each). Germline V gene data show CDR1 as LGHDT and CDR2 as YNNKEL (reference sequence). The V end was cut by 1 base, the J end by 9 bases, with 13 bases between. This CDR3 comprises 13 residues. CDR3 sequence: CASSQAGPEGQYF. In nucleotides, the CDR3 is TGTGCCAGCAGCCAAGCGGGACCCGAAGGGCAGTACTTC.

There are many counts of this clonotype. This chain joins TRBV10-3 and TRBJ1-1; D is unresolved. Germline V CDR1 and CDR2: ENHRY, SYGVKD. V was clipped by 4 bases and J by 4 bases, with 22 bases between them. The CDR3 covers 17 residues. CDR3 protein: CAISAFKGGKGGTEAFF. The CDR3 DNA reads TGTGCCATCAGTGCTTTTAAGGGAGGTAAAGGAGGCACTGAAGCTTTCTTT.

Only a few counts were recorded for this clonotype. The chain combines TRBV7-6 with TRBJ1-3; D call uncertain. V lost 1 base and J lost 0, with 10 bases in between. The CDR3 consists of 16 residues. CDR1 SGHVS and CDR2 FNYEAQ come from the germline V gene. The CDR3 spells CASSLGESISGNTIYF. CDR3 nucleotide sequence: TGTGCCAGCAGCTTAGGAGAGTCCATCTCTGGAAACACCATATATTTT. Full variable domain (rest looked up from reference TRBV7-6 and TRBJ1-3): GAGVSQSPRYKVTKRGQDVALRCDPISGHVSLYWYRQALGQGPEFLTYFNYEAQQDKSGLPNDRFSAERPEGSISTLTIQRTEQRDSAMYRCASSLGESISGNTIYFGEGSWLTVV.

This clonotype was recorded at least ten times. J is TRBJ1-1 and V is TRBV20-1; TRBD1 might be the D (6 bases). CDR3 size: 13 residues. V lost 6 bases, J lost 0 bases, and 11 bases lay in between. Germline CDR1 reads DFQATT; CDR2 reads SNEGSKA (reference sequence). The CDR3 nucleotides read TGCAGTGCCAGGGGACGGTTGAACACTGAAGCTTTCTTT. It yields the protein CSARGRLNTEAFF.

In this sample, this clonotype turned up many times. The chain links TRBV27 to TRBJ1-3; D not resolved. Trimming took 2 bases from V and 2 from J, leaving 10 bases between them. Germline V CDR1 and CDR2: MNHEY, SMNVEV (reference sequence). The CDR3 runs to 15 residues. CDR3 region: CASSLGGSPGNTIYF. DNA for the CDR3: TGTGCCAGCAGTTTAGGTGGTTCCCCTGGAAACACCATATATTTT.

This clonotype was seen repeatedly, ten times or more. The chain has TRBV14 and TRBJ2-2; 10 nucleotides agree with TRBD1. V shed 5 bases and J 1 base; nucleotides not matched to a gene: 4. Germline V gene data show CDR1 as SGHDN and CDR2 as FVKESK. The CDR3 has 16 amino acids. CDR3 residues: CASSKTGGLNTGELFF. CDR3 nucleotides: TGTGCCAGCAGCAAGACAGGGGGCTTGAACACCGGGGAGCTGTTTTTT.

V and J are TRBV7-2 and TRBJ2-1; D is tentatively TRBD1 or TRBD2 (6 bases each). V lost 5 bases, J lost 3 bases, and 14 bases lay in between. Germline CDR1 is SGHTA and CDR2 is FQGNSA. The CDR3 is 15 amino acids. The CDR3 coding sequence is TGTGCCAGCAGCCTGCGGGACATTCACTACAATGAGCAGTTCTTC. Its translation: CASSLRDIHYNEQFF.